This T cell receptor (beta chain) was retrieved from a study of Graves' ophthalmopathy and Graves' hyperthyroidism. Overall study: Peripheral blood was collected at initial diagnosis, before any treatment.

Study-wide results and limits: Blood also harbored most expanded thyroid clonotypes above 0.001 frequency.

This clonotype was recorded a few times. Its antigen is not known. The V gene's germline CDR1 is LGHDT and CDR2 YNNKEL (reference sequence). The ends lost 1 base at V and 4 bases at J; junction bases unmatched: 4. This CDR3 contains 16 residues. TCR beta CDR3 regions were amplified from RNA transcripts. RT-PCR was first run with HTBI primers, then multiplex PCR in a second round. From the multiplex PCR reads, TCRdb called clonotypes with MiXCR, one entry per CDR3 protein. The sample includes 200,000 to 250,000 distinct CDR3 sequences, about a fifth of them seen just once. Ophthalmopathy cases showed moderate-to-severe activity, scoring CAS ≥3 and NOSPECS ≥4, with duration under 3 months. Exclusion criteria comprised other autoimmune diseases, uncontrolled infections, pregnancy or lactation in patients.

This receptor was identified in a woman aged 50 to 65 with Graves' ophthalmopathy. The J gene is TRBJ2-5, the V gene TRBV3-1; 12 bases fit TRBD2. The sample comprised peripheral blood. In DNA form, the CDR3 reads TGTGCCAGCAGCCAAGGACTAGCGGGAGAGGGAGAGACCCAGTACTTC. Amino acids: CASSQGLAGEGETQYF.